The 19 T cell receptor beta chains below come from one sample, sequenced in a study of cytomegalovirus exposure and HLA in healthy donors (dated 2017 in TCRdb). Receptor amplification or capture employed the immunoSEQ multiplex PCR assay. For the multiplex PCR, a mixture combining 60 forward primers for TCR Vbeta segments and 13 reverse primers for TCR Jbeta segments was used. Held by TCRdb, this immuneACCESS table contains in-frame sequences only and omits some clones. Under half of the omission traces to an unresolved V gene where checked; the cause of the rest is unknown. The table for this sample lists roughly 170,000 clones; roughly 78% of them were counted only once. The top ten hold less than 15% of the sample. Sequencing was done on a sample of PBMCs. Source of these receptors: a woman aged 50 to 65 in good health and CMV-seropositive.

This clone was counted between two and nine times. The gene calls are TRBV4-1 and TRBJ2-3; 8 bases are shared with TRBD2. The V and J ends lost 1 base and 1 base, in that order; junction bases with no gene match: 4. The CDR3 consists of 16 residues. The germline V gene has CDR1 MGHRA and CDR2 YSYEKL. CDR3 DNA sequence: TGCGCCAGCAGCCAAGGCGGGGGGTGGGGCACAGATACGCAGTATTTT. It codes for CASSQGGGWGTDTQYF.

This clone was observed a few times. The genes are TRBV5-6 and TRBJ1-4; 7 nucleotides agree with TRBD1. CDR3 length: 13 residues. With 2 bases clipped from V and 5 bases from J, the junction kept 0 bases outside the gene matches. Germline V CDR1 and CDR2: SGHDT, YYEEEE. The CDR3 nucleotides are TGTGCCAGCAGCTTACAGGGGAATGAAAAACTGTTTTTT. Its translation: CASSLQGNEKLFF. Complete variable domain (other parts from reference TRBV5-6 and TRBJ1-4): DAGVTQSPTHLIKTRGQQVTLRCSPKSGHDTVSWYQQALGQGPQFIFQYYEEEERQRGNFPDRFSGHQFPNYSSELNVNALLLGDSALYLCASSLQGNEKLFFGSGTQLSVL.

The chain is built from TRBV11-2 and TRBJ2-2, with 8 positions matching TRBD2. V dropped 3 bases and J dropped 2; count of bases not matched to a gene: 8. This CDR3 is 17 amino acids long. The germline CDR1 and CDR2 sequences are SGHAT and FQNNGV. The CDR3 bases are TGTGCCAGCAGCTTTTTGCGGGGGGTTGGTAACACCGGGGAGCTGTTTTTT. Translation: CASSFLRGVGNTGELFF. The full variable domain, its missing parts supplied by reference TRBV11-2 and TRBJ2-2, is EAGVAQSPRYKIIEKRQSVAFWCNPISGHATLYWYQQILGQGPKLLIQFQNNGVVDDSQLPKDRFSAERLKGVDSTLKIQPAKLEDSAVYLCASSFLRGVGNTGELFFGEGSRLTVL.

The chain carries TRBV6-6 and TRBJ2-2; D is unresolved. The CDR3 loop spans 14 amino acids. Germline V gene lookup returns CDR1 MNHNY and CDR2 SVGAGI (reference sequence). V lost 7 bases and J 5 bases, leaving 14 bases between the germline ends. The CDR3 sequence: CASTAKSTTGELFF. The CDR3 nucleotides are TGTGCCAGCACCGCGAAGAGCACTACCGGGGAGCTGTTTTTT.

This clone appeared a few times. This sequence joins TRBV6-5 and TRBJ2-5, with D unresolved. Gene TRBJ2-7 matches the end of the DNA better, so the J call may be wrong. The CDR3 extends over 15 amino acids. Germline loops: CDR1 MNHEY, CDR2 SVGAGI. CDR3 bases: TGTGCCAGCAGTCCTACCCTGACATACTCCTACGAGCAGTACTTC. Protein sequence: CASSPTLTYSYEQYF.

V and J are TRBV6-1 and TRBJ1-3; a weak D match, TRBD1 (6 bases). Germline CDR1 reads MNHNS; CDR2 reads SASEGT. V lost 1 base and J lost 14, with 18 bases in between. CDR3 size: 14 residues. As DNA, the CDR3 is TGTGCCAGCAGTGAAGGAACAGGGTTACCATCGGTATATTTT. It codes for CASSEGTGLPSVYF.

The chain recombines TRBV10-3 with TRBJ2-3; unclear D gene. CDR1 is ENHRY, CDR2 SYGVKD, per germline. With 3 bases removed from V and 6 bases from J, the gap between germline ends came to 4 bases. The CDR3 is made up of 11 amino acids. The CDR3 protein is CAISDLDTQYF. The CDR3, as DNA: TGTGCCATCAGTGACTTGGATACGCAGTATTTT.

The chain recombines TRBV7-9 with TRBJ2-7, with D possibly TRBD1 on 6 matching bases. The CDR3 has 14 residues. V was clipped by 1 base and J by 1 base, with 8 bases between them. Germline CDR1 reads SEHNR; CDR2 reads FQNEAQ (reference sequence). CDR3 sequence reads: CASSLEGESYEQYF. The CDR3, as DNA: TGTGCCAGCAGCTTAGAGGGGGAGTCCTACGAGCAGTACTTC.

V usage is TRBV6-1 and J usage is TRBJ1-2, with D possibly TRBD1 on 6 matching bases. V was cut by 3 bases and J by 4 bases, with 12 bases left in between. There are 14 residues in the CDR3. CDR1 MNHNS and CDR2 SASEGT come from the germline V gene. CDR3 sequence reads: CASSESRGGYGYTF. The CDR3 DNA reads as TGTGCCAGCAGTGAGTCCAGGGGCGGCTATGGCTACACCTTC.

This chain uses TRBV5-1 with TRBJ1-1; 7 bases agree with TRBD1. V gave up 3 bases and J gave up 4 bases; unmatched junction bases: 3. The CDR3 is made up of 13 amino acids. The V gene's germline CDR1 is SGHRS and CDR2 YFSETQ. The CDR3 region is CASSSGQVTEAFF. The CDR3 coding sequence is TGCGCCAGCAGCTCCGGACAGGTCACTGAAGCTTTCTTT.

The CDR3 DNA is TGTGCCAGTAGAACAGGCCCGAACACTGAAGCTTTCTTT. Protein: CASRTGPNTEAFF. This rearrangement joins TRBV19 to TRBJ1-1; TRBD1 is a possible D gene (5 bases). Per germline, CDR1 LNHDA and CDR2 SQIVND (reference sequence). The CDR3 extends over 13 amino acids. Trimming stripped 6 bases from V and 1 base from J, with 9 bases between.

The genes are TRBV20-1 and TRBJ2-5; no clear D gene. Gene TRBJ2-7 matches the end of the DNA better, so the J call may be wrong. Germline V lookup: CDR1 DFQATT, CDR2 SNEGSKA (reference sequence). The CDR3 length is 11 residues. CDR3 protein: CSARDSYEQYF. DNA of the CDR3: TGCAGTGCTAGAGATAGCTACGAGCAGTACTTC.

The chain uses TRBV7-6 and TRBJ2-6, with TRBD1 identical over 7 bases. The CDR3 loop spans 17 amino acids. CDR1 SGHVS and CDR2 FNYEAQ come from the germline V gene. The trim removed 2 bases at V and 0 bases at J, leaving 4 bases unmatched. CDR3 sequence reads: CASSLRDRLSGANVLTF. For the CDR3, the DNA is TGTGCCAGCAGCTTAAGGGACAGACTCTCTGGGGCCAACGTCCTGACTTTC.

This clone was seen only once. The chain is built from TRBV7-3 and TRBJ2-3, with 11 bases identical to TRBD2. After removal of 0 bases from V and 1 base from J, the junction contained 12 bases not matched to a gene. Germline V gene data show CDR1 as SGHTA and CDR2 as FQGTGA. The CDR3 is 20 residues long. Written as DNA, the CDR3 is TGTGCCAGCAGCTTAACCCTAGCGGGGGGTACCAACAGCCGCACAGATACGCAGTATTTT. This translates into CASSLTLAGGTNSRTDTQYF. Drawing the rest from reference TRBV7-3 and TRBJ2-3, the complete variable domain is GAGVSQTPSNKVTEKGKYVELRCDPISGHTALYWYRQSLGQGPEFLIYFQGTGAADDSGLPNDRFFAVRPEGSVSTLKIQRTERGDSAVYLCASSLTLAGGTNSRTDTQYFGPGTRLTVL.

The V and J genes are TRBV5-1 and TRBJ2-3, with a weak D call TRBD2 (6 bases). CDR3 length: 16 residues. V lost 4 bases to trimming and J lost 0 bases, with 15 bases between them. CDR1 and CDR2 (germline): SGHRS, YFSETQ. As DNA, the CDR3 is TGCGCCAGCAGCCCCCAGCCGGGACTTAGCACAGATACGCAGTATTTT. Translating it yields CASSPQPGLSTDTQYF. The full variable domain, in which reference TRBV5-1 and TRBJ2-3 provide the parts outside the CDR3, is KAGVTQTPRYLIKTRGQQVTLSCSPISGHRSVSWYQQTPGQGLQFLFEYFSETQRNKGNFPGRFSGRQFSNSRSEMNVSTLELGDSALYLCASSPQPGLSTDTQYFGPGTRLTVL.

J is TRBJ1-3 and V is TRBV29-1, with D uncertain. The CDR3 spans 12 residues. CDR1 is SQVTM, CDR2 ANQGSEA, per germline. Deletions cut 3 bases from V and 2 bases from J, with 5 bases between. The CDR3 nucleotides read TGCAGCGTTGAGGCTCCTGGAAACACCATATATTTT. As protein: CSVEAPGNTIYF.

Here the CDR3 DNA reads TGTGCCAGCAGTTATACAGGGCTCAACTACGAGCAGTACTTC. This codes for CASSYTGLNYEQYF. The genes are TRBV6-5 and TRBJ2-7; perhaps TRBD1 as D (6 bases). Trimming stripped 3 bases from V and 3 bases from J, with 12 bases between. Germline V gene sequence: CDR1 MNHEY, CDR2 SVGAGI. CDR3 length equals 14 residues.

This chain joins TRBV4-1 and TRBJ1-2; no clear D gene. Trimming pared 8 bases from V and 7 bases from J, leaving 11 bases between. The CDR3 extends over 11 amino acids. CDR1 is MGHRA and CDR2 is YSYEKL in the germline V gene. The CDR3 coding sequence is TGCGCCAGCGGAGGGTCTTCTGGCTACACCTTC. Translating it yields CASGGSSGYTF.

CDR3 DNA: TGTGCCAGCAGCGTCCACTGGTCCTACGAGCAGTACTTC. It codes for CASSVHWSYEQYF. The chain combines TRBV9 with TRBJ2-7; no definite D call. Germline V gene data show CDR1 as SGDLS and CDR2 as YYNGEE. V dropped 2 bases and J dropped 1 base, with 7 bases sitting between them. The CDR3 runs 13 residues. The variable domain in full, with the rest retrieved from reference TRBV9 and TRBJ2-7, is DSGVTQTPKHLITATGQRVTLRCSPRSGDLSVYWYQQSLDQGLQFLIQYYNGEERAKGNILERFSAQQFPDLHSELNLSSLELGDSALYFCASSVHWSYEQYFGPGTRLTVT.